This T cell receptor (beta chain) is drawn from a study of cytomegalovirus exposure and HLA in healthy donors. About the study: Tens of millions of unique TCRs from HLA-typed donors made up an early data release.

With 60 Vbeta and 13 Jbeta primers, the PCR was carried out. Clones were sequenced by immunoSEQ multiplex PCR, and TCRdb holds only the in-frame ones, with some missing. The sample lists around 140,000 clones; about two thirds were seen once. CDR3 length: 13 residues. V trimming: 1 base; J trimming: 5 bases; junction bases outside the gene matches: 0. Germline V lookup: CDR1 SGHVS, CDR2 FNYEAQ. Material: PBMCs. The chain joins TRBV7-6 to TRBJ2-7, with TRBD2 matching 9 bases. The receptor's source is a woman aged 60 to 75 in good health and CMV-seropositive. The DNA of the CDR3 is TGTGCCAGCAGCTTAGGACTAGCGGACGAGCAGTACTTC. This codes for CASSLGLADEQYF.